The 32 T cell receptor beta chains presented below share a single source sample, sequenced in a study of cytomegalovirus exposure and HLA in healthy donors. With 60 Vbeta and 13 Jbeta primers, the PCR was carried out. Assay: immunoSEQ multiplex PCR; the TCRdb copy retains only in-frame clones and omits some. Of 170,000 or so clones detected, about four fifths appear once; the ten largest clones hold roughly 1.6%. The material sequenced was PBMCs. These receptors all stem from a man aged 50 or older in good health and CMV-seronegative.

The gene calls are TRBV28 and TRBJ1-3; D is unresolved. The CDR3 contains 16 residues. Looked up from germline, CDR1 is MDHEN and CDR2 is SYDVKM. V lost 2 bases and J lost 2, with 13 bases in between. In DNA, the CDR3 is TGTGCCAGCAGTTTAGTCGGGAGAAGGGCTGGAAACACCATATATTTT. Translating gives CASSLVGRRAGNTIYF.

The J gene is TRBJ1-1, the V gene TRBV7-9; 10 positions match TRBD1. The germline V gene encodes CDR1 SEHNR and CDR2 FQNEAQ (reference sequence). The CDR3 loop spans 14 amino acids. With V trimmed by 5 bases and J by 5 bases, 5 bases remained unmatched. The CDR3 bases are TGTGCCAGCAGCGACAGGGGGCGAAGAACTGAAGCTTTCTTT. It encodes CASSDRGRRTEAFF.

This chain joins TRBV7-9 and TRBJ2-7, with a possible D match to TRBD2 (7 bases). CDR1 is SEHNR, CDR2 FQNEAQ, per germline (reference sequence). The CDR3 runs 15 residues. V was trimmed by 0 bases and J by 2 bases, leaving 11 bases between them. Written as DNA, the CDR3 is TGTGCCAGCAGCTTAGCACAGGGAGGGCCCTACGAGCAGTACTTC. Amino acid sequence: CASSLAQGGPYEQYF.

The chain links TRBV7-9 to TRBJ1-4; the D is unclear. The CDR3 is 13 amino acids. The germline V and J ends were trimmed by 1 base and 13 bases, with 13 bases remaining between them. CDR1 is SEHNR, CDR2 FQNEAQ, per germline (reference sequence). In DNA form, the CDR3 reads TGTGCCAGCAGCTTAGGCTCCATAGATACACTGTTTTTT. Its translation is CASSLGSIDTLFF.

This clone occurred once. The chain couples TRBV15 to TRBJ2-1, with TRBD2 identical over 7 bases. This CDR3 is built from 16 residues. Trimming took 0 bases from V and 4 from J; bases not matched to a gene: 6. The V gene's germline CDR1 is LNHNV and CDR2 YYDKDF (reference sequence). DNA for the CDR3: TGTGCCACCAGCAGAGATTCACGGGGGGTATACAATGAGCAGTTCTTC. It translates to CATSRDSRGVYNEQFF.

This chain uses TRBV4-3 with TRBJ2-3; 12 bases match TRBD2. The CDR3 runs 19 residues. The ends lost 2 bases at V and 4 bases at J; junction bases unmatched: 13. The V gene's germline CDR1 is LGHNA and CDR2 YSLEER. The CDR3 is CASSQLLAGGSIRSDTQYF. CDR3 DNA sequence: TGCGCCAGCAGCCAACTTCTAGCGGGAGGGTCGATCAGGTCAGATACGCAGTATTTT.

The genes are TRBV6-1 and TRBJ1-6, with D maybe TRBD1 (6 bases). This CDR3 comprises 13 residues. V was trimmed by 9 bases and J by 8 bases, leaving 14 bases between them. CDR1 MNHNS and CDR2 SASEGT come from the germline V gene. The CDR3 loop is CARSTGLDSPLHF. Written as DNA, the CDR3 is TGTGCCAGATCCACAGGGCTCGATTCACCCCTCCACTTT.

The CDR3 bases are TGCAGCGTTGGGACTAATGTCAATGAGCAGTTCTTC. It is translated as CSVGTNVNEQFF. The rearrangement uses TRBV29-1 and TRBJ2-1; perhaps TRBD2 as D (6 bases). CDR3 size: 12 residues. The germline V gene encodes CDR1 SQVTM and CDR2 ANQGSEA. Trimming removed 4 bases from V and 6 bases from J, with 10 bases in between.

This clone was observed a few times. The V and J genes are TRBV28 and TRBJ1-2; D call uncertain. The V gene lost 6 bases and the J gene lost 6 bases, with 14 bases spanning the gap. The CDR3 is 13 amino acids. Germline CDR1 reads MDHEN; CDR2 reads SYDVKM. The CDR3 region has the DNA TGTGCCAGCAGATTGGGCCCAATCGATGGCTACACCTTC. Translated, it gives CASRLGPIDGYTF.

The V call is TRBV4-2, the J call TRBJ2-5, with D possibly matching TRBD1 (6 bases). The CDR3 covers 14 residues. With 0 bases removed from V and 5 bases from J, the gap between germline ends came to 10 bases. Germline V gene lookup returns CDR1 LGHNA and CDR2 YNFKEQ. CDR3 protein: CASSQDRGGETQYF. The CDR3 nucleotides are TGTGCCAGCAGCCAAGACAGGGGTGGGGAGACCCAGTACTTC.

Regarding this clone: At one end, the junction sequence differs from germline, possibly due to a read error. This chain connects TRBV7-7 to TRBJ2-5; weak D call: TRBD2 (6 bases). Germline V gene sequence: CDR1 SSHAT, CDR2 FNYEAQ (reference sequence). The length of the CDR3 is 14 residues. The CDR3 loop is CASSKRTSGETQYF. The CDR3 coding sequence is TGTGCTAGCAGCAAACGGACCAGCGGGGAGACCCAGTACTTC.

This clone was seen a few times. The V gene is TRBV4-2, the J gene TRBJ2-2; no clear D gene. The CDR3 covers 12 residues. CDR1 and CDR2 (germline): LGHNA, YNFKEQ. V was shortened by 7 bases and J by 2 bases, with 5 bases between the two germline ends. CDR3 residues: CASKTNTGELFF. CDR3 DNA: TGTGCCAGCAAGACAAACACCGGGGAGCTGTTTTTT.

This chain uses TRBV12-5 with TRBJ2-5, with 12 positions matching TRBD1. The CDR3 has 13 amino acids. CDR1 LGHNT and CDR2 FRNRAP come from the germline V gene. V gave up 5 bases and J gave up 5 bases; unmatched junction bases: 0. CDR3 sequence (DNA): TGTGCTAGTGGTGGGACAGGGGGCGAGACCCAGTACTTC. Amino acids: CASGGTGGETQYF.

On this clone itself: A read error may produce the germline difference seen at one junction end. The chain recombines TRBV7-9 with TRBJ1-1; D is possibly TRBD1 (6 bases). Germline V gene sequence: CDR1 SEHNR, CDR2 FQNEAQ (reference sequence). This CDR3 contains 15 residues. As DNA, the CDR3 is TGTTCCAGCAGCTCTTTGGGGGGGCGCAGCACTGAAGCTTTCTTT. Amino acids: CSSSSLGGRSTEAFF.

This rearrangement joins TRBV7-2 to TRBJ1-1; D might be TRBD1 (6 bases). Germline values: CDR1 SGHTA, CDR2 FQGNSA. V was cut by 6 bases and J by 6 bases, with 17 bases left in between. CDR3 length equals 14 residues. CDR3 sequence reads: CASSKRGGFPEAFF. CDR3 bases: TGTGCCAGCAGTAAGAGAGGGGGATTCCCTGAAGCTTTCTTT.

V and J are TRBV5-1 and TRBJ2-2; TRBD2 matches 7 bases. Germline V gene sequence: CDR1 SGHRS, CDR2 YFSETQ. This CDR3 contains 16 residues. Trimming removed 0 bases from V and 2 bases from J; junction bases left unmatched: 4. The DNA for the CDR3 is TGCGCCAGCAGCTTGGAGCGGGGCGCAAACACCGGGGAGCTGTTTTTT. It translates to CASSLERGANTGELFF.

In its sample, this clone was seen a few times. This chain uses TRBV7-3 with TRBJ1-1; D possibly corresponds to TRBD1 (5 bases). V lost 5 bases to trimming and J lost 3 bases, with 10 bases between them. The CDR3 has 13 amino acids. CDR1 is SGHTA and CDR2 is FQGTGA in the germline V gene. The CDR3 DNA follows: TGTGCCAGCAGCCGGGACTTGGACACTGAAGCTTTCTTT. Amino acids: CASSRDLDTEAFF.

The chain is built from TRBV7-2 and TRBJ1-1; D may be TRBD1 (5 bases). V was cut by 1 base and J by 1 base, with 7 bases left in between. This CDR3 has 14 amino acids. CDR1 and CDR2 from the germline V gene are SGHTA and FQGNSA. The CDR3 DNA follows: TGTGCCAGCAGCTTAGGGAGGGGGAACACTGAAGCTTTCTTT. As protein: CASSLGRGNTEAFF. The whole variable domain, remainder taken from reference TRBV7-2 and TRBJ1-1, is GAGVSQSPSNKVTEKGKDVELRCDPISGHTALYWYRQSLGQGLEFLIYFQGNSAPDKSGLPSDRFSAERTGGSVSTLTIQRTQQEDSAVYLCASSLGRGNTEAFFGQGTRLTVV.

The chain employs TRBV10-3 and TRBJ2-3; 8 bases agree with TRBD2. The CDR3 is 14 residues long. The germline V gene has CDR1 ENHRY and CDR2 SYGVKD. V was pared by 8 bases and J by 5 bases, with 9 bases of the junction left unmatched. The DNA of the CDR3 is TGTGCCATCTCTCGCGGGGGGAGCGTAGATACGCAGTATTTT. This gives the protein CAISRGGSVDTQYF.

The V gene is TRBV5-5, the J gene TRBJ2-7, with 7 bases fitting TRBD2. The CDR3 extends over 16 amino acids. The V segment lost 0 bases and the J segment 4 bases; nucleotides outside the gene matches: 10. Germline V gene lookup returns CDR1 SGHKS and CDR2 YYEKEE (reference sequence). The CDR3 here is CASSLVDWREFYEQYF. The DNA for the CDR3 is TGTGCCAGCAGCTTGGTTGACTGGCGGGAGTTTTACGAGCAGTACTTC.

The chain links TRBV7-3 to TRBJ1-2; 7 nucleotides align to TRBD1. This CDR3 has 14 residues. CDR1 SGHTA and CDR2 FQGTGA come from the germline V gene. Trimming removed 2 bases from V and 7 bases from J; junction bases left unmatched: 7. The CDR3 here is CASSLGDRAGGYTF. The CDR3, as DNA: TGTGCCAGCAGCTTAGGAGACAGGGCCGGTGGCTACACCTTC. The full variable domain, its missing parts supplied by reference TRBV7-3 and TRBJ1-2, is GAGVSQTPSNKVTEKGKYVELRCDPISGHTALYWYRQSLGQGPEFLIYFQGTGAADDSGLPNDRFFAVRPEGSVSTLKIQRTERGDSAVYLCASSLGDRAGGYTFGSGTRLTVV.

CDR3 nucleotides: TGTGCCAGCAGCGTAGAGGGGGGCACAGATACGCAGTATTTT. Its translation: CASSVEGGTDTQYF. The chain couples TRBV9 to TRBJ2-3, with TRBD1 as a possible D gene (6 bases). V lost 0 bases and J 1 base, leaving 6 bases between the germline ends. Germline CDR1 reads SGDLS; CDR2 reads YYNGEE. The length of the CDR3 is 14 residues.

The chain carries TRBV5-1 and TRBJ2-1, with a weak D call TRBD2 (6 bases). The CDR3 is 15 residues long. The germline CDR1 and CDR2 sequences are SGHRS and YFSETQ. V dropped 0 bases and J dropped 4 bases, with 11 bases sitting between them. The CDR3: CASSLGGIEYNEQFF. The CDR3 nucleotides read TGCGCCAGCAGCTTGGGCGGGATCGAATACAATGAGCAGTTCTTC.

V gene TRBV6-6 combines with J gene TRBJ2-5; 9 bases line up with TRBD1. The V gene's germline CDR1 is MNHNY and CDR2 SVGAGI (reference sequence). The CDR3 totals 14 residues. Trimming removed 5 bases from V and 5 bases from J; junction bases left unmatched: 6. The CDR3 loop is CASSEGQGGETQYF. For the CDR3, the DNA is TGTGCCAGCAGTGAGGGACAGGGTGGCGAGACCCAGTACTTC.

The V and J genes are TRBV6-6 and TRBJ2-3; maybe TRBD1 (5 bases). Between the trimmed V and J ends, which lost 5 bases and 6 bases, there was a span of 21 bases. Per germline, CDR1 MNHNY and CDR2 SVGAGI (reference sequence). CDR3 length: 16 amino acids. For the CDR3, the DNA is TGTGCCAGCAGTACCCGAGGACCAACCAGGGCGGATACGCAGTATTTT. As protein: CASSTRGPTRADTQYF.

The chain carries TRBV7-2 and TRBJ1-2; 11 nucleotides line up with TRBD1. This CDR3 comprises 15 residues. Per the germline V gene, CDR1 is SGHTA and CDR2 is FQGNSA. Unmatched junction bases numbered 6, after V lost 4 bases and J lost 5 bases. The CDR3 protein is CASSSTDRGPYGYTF. DNA for the CDR3: TGTGCCAGCAGCTCAACGGACAGGGGGCCTTATGGCTACACCTTC.

CDR3 protein: CASTLFRSGQAEKLFF. As DNA, the CDR3 is TGTGCCAGTACCCTATTCCGATCCGGACAGGCCGAAAAACTGTTTTTT. The J gene is TRBJ1-4, the V gene TRBV19, with 7 bases that match TRBD1. Germline lookup yields CDR1 LNHDA and CDR2 SQIVND (reference sequence). The CDR3 spans 16 residues. Trimming removed 7 bases from V and 8 bases from J; junction bases left unmatched: 16.

CDR3 protein: CASRQGRGAQETQYF. Written as DNA, the CDR3 is TGTGCCAGCCGGCAGGGAAGGGGCGCCCAAGAGACCCAGTACTTC. V is TRBV6-5 and J is TRBJ2-5; perhaps TRBD1 as D (5 bases). The V and J ends lost 8 bases and 1 base respectively, with 17 bases between them. CDR3 length equals 15 residues. CDR1 MNHEY and CDR2 SVGAGI come from the germline V gene.

As to this clone: The junction shows a germline mismatch at one end, possibly a read error. This chain links TRBV7-9 with TRBJ2-3, with D unresolved. Germline V gene sequence: CDR1 SEHNR, CDR2 FQNEAQ (reference sequence). The CDR3 contains 15 residues. The CDR3 reads CSSSFNGVGADTQYF. CDR3 DNA sequence: TGTTCCAGCAGCTTTAATGGTGTGGGCGCAGATACGCAGTATTTT.

This clone was counted between two and nine times. V gene TRBV4-3 combines with J gene TRBJ1-3; no reliable D call. The V and J ends lost 0 bases and 0 bases respectively, with 6 bases between them. CDR1 LGHNA and CDR2 YSLEER come from the germline V gene. CDR3 size: 15 residues. Written as DNA, the CDR3 is TGCGCCAGCAGCCAAGATCCCAGCTCTGGAAACACCATATATTTT. Residues: CASSQDPSSGNTIYF.

The CDR3 reads CASSDTLGHSNSPLHF. The CDR3 nucleotides are TGTGCCAGCAGTGATACCCTTGGACATTCTAATTCACCCCTCCACTTT. The J gene is TRBJ1-6, the V gene TRBV6-1, with D possibly TRBD1 on 5 matching bases. Trimming pared 3 bases from V and 6 bases from J, leaving 15 bases between. The CDR3 contains 16 residues. Germline loops: CDR1 MNHNS, CDR2 SASEGT.

The CDR3 here is CASSRVNSGNTIYF. In DNA, the CDR3 is TGTGCCAGTAGCCGAGTTAACTCTGGAAACACCATATATTTT. The chain couples TRBV19 to TRBJ1-3, with no clear D. V dropped 6 bases and J dropped 0 bases, with 9 bases sitting between them. The CDR3 is 14 amino acids. Germline CDR1 is LNHDA and CDR2 is SQIVND (reference sequence).